These 26 T cell receptor beta chains were sequenced from one sample in a study of T cell repertoires in cytomegalovirus infection. TCRdb independently ran MiXCR on the reads; one entry per CDR3 protein. The repertoire consists of under 200,000 distinct CDR3 sequences, with about 15% occurring once and the leading ten covering around 20%. Sample: CD8+ T cells from PBMCs. The receptor source for this set is a human donor in good health (CMV status not recorded). Some clones in this sample may be carry-over from other donors' samples.

The V gene is TRBV7-6, the J gene TRBJ1-6; no reliable D call. V lost 5 bases to trimming and J lost 8 bases, with 10 bases between them. CDR3 size: 13 residues. The germline V gene encodes CDR1 SGHVS and CDR2 FNYEAQ. CDR3 sequence reads: CASSPRTHSPLHF. DNA for the CDR3: TGTGCCAGCAGCCCAAGGACTCATTCACCCCTCCACTTT.

The chain carries TRBV7-2 and TRBJ2-1; D is uncertain. V gave up 1 base and J gave up 0 bases, with 10 bases separating them. The germline V gene encodes CDR1 SGHTA and CDR2 FQGNSA. The CDR3 has 16 residues. The CDR3 sequence is CASSLVPKSSYNEQFF. The CDR3 DNA reads TGTGCCAGCAGCTTAGTTCCGAAGAGCTCCTACAATGAGCAGTTCTTC. Filled out from reference TRBV7-2 and TRBJ2-1, the complete variable domain reads GAGVSQSPSNKVTEKGKDVELRCDPISGHTALYWYRQSLGQGLEFLIYFQGNSAPDKSGLPSDRFSAERTGGSVSTLTIQRTQQEDSAVYLCASSLVPKSSYNEQFFGPGTRLTVL.

This clonotype was counted a few times. V is TRBV28 and J is TRBJ2-5; perhaps TRBD1 as D (6 bases). Trimming cost V 6 bases and J 1 base, with 18 bases left between them. CDR1 is MDHEN, CDR2 SYDVKM, per germline. The CDR3 length is 16 residues. DNA of the CDR3: TGTGCCAGCAGCCCGGACAGACCAAGCTTCCAAGAGACCCAGTACTTC. Protein sequence: CASSPDRPSFQETQYF. The entire variable domain, with the rest obtained from reference TRBV28 and TRBJ2-5, is as follows: DVKVTQSSRYLVKRTGEKVFLECVQDMDHENMFWYRQDPGLGLRLIYFSYDVKMKEKGDIPEGYSVSREKKERFSLILESASTNQTSMYLCASSPDRPSFQETQYFGPGTRLLVL.

This clonotype appeared many times. The CDR3 DNA sequence: TGCAGTGCTAGAGACAGGACTAGCGGCTCCTACGAGCAGTACTTC. It yields the protein CSARDRTSGSYEQYF. The rearrangement links TRBV20-1 to TRBJ2-7; TRBD2 aligns across 10 bases. V shed 0 bases and J 0 bases; nucleotides not matched to a gene: 2. The CDR3 consists of 15 residues. The germline CDR1 and CDR2 sequences are DFQATT and SNEGSKA (reference sequence).

On this clonotype: This may come from a read error, since a much larger clone is one base off. The rearrangement joins TRBV2 to TRBJ1-4; 7 bases match TRBD1. The length of the CDR3 is 15 residues. V lost 4 bases and J lost 7; bases outside the gene matches: 9. The germline CDR1 and CDR2 sequences are SNHLY and FYNNEI. Here the CDR3 DNA reads TGTGCCAGCAGTGGAGGGGGACAGTCAACTGAAAAACTGTTTTTT. It codes for CASSGGGQSTEKLFF.

This clonotype came up a few times. In DNA, the CDR3 is TGCAGTGCTAGAATCAGGGACCAGACCCAGTACTTC. It yields the protein CSARIRDQTQYF. The gene calls are TRBV20-1 and TRBJ2-5; D may correspond to TRBD1 or TRBD2 (5 bases each). Germline V gene lookup returns CDR1 DFQATT and CDR2 SNEGSKA (reference sequence). V lost 2 bases and J 6 bases, leaving 10 bases between the germline ends. The CDR3 extends over 12 amino acids.

This chain connects TRBV11-2 to TRBJ2-3; no clear D gene. The V gene lost 0 bases and the J gene lost 6 bases, with 13 bases spanning the gap. Germline V gives CDR1 SGHAT, CDR2 FQNNGV. This CDR3 has 15 amino acids. CDR3: CASSLDFTGVDTQYF. CDR3 DNA: TGTGCCAGCAGCTTAGATTTTACCGGAGTTGATACGCAGTATTTT.

A remark on this clonotype: At one end the junction does not follow the germline gene, possibly because of a read error. This sequence joins TRBV15 and TRBJ1-1, with 8 bases identical to TRBD1. The CDR3 is 14 amino acids. Germline loops: CDR1 LNHNV, CDR2 YYDKDF (reference sequence). The CDR3 sequence: CATSRGTGNTKAFF. For the CDR3, the DNA is TGTGCCACCAGCAGGGGGACAGGTAACACTAAAGCTTTCTTT.

The chain uses TRBV12-3 or TRBV12-4 and TRBJ2-7; possibly TRBD2 for D (5 bases). Trimming pared 5 bases from V and 2 bases from J, leaving 16 bases between. This CDR3 region has 15 residues. Here the CDR3 DNA reads TGTGCCAGCAGTCCCTACAGCGGAACCACCTACGAGCAGTACTTC. Translation gives CASSPYSGTTYEQYF.

There are many counts of this clonotype. This chain links TRBV7-2 with TRBJ2-1, with TRBD2 matching 8 bases. V was pared by 5 bases and J by 7 bases, with 10 bases of the junction left unmatched. The CDR3 length is 15 residues. The germline gives CDR1 SGHTA, CDR2 FQGNSA. The CDR3 region is CASSLTSGPGNEQFF. CDR3 nucleotides: TGTGCCAGCAGCCTTACTAGCGGACCCGGGAATGAGCAGTTCTTC.

This clonotype was counted between two and nine times. The chain is built from TRBV7-8 and TRBJ1-5; D unclear. The CDR3 extends over 14 amino acids. From germline, CDR1 is SGHVS and CDR2 FQNEAQ. The V end was cut by 6 bases, the J end by 3 bases, with 12 bases between. In DNA, the CDR3 is TGTGCCAGCAGTTTACGTCTTAACAATCAGCCCCAGCATTTT. This sequence encodes CASSLRLNNQPQHF.

This clonotype was seen a few times. The rearrangement links TRBV7-2 to TRBJ2-3; the match to TRBD1 covers 7 bases. This CDR3 has 17 residues. V trimming: 1 base; J trimming: 4 bases; junction bases outside the gene matches: 11. CDR1 is SGHTA and CDR2 is FQGNSA in the germline V gene. The CDR3 bases are TGTGCCAGCAGCTTAGGAGGTTTCACAGGGGTTTCAGATACGCAGTATTTT. Translated, it gives CASSLGGFTGVSDTQYF.

This clonotype was picked up a small number of times. The chain couples TRBV7-8 to TRBJ2-3; 10 nucleotides match TRBD2. Trimming took 5 bases from V and 4 from J; bases not matched to a gene: 9. Germline CDR1 SGHVS, CDR2 FQNEAQ. CDR3 length: 16 amino acids. CDR3 protein: CASSLPSGRASDTQYF. The CDR3 DNA sequence: TGTGCCAGCAGCCTCCCAAGCGGGAGGGCCTCAGATACGCAGTATTTT.

A few counts support this clonotype. V usage is TRBV27 and J usage is TRBJ2-2, with D perhaps TRBD1 (5 bases). CDR3 size: 15 residues. Per germline, CDR1 MNHEY and CDR2 SMNVEV (reference sequence). With 2 bases removed from V and 7 bases from J, the gap between germline ends came to 14 bases. CDR3 DNA: TGTGCCAGCAGTTTAGTGCGTCAGGGCATCGGGGAGCTGTTTTTT. Amino acids: CASSLVRQGIGELFF.

A few counts support this clonotype. The V gene is TRBV20-1, the J gene TRBJ2-5, with D possibly being TRBD1 (6 bases). Between the trimmed V and J ends, which lost 6 bases and 2 bases, there was a span of 16 bases. The length of the CDR3 is 14 residues. Germline V lookup: CDR1 DFQATT, CDR2 SNEGSKA (reference sequence). As DNA, the CDR3 is TGCAGTGCCCAGGGGCCAGCCGAACAAGAGACCCAGTACTTC. It translates to CSAQGPAEQETQYF.

The chain combines TRBV7-6 with TRBJ2-1; TRBD2 agrees at 13 bases. V trimming: 0 bases; J trimming: 7 bases; junction bases outside the gene matches: 6. Germline V gives CDR1 SGHVS, CDR2 FNYEAQ. The CDR3 is 17 residues long. In DNA form, the CDR3 reads TGTGCCAGCAGCTTAGCTGGACTAGCGGGAGCTCGAAATGAGCAGTTCTTC. It translates to CASSLAGLAGARNEQFF.

The J gene is TRBJ2-5, the V gene TRBV6-2 or TRBV6-3, with TRBD1 matching 9 bases. Per germline, CDR1 MNHEY and CDR2 SVGEGT. After removal of 2 bases from V and 5 bases from J, the junction contained 6 bases not matched to a gene. This CDR3 region has 15 residues. The DNA of the CDR3 is TGTGCCAGCAGTTACCTCCGGGACAGGGTGGAGACCCAGTACTTC. This sequence encodes CASSYLRDRVETQYF.

This clonotype turned up a few times. CDR3: CASNLFIYNEQFF. In DNA, the CDR3 is TGTGCCAGCAACCTCTTTATTTACAATGAGCAGTTCTTC. This rearrangement joins TRBV6-2 or TRBV6-3 to TRBJ2-1, with unresolved D. The germline gives CDR1 MNHEY, CDR2 SVGEGT. The length of the CDR3 is 13 residues. Trimming stripped 7 bases from V and 4 bases from J, with 11 bases between.

The chain couples TRBV7-2 to TRBJ2-7, with D tentatively TRBD2 (6 bases). Germline CDR1 and CDR2: SGHTA and FQGNSA. Trimming took 8 bases from V and 3 from J, leaving 11 bases between them. This CDR3 is 12 amino acids long. For the CDR3, the DNA is TGTGCCAGCCTCGGGCGGGGCTACGAGCAGTACTTC. Residues: CASLGRGYEQYF.

This clonotype was counted ten times or more. The chain links TRBV7-8 to TRBJ2-5; the D is unclear. The CDR3 covers 14 residues. The germline V gene encodes CDR1 SGHVS and CDR2 FQNEAQ. V was trimmed by 1 base and J by 4 bases, leaving 10 bases between them. The CDR3 here is CASSLDTRLETQYF. In nucleotides, the CDR3 is TGTGCCAGCAGCTTAGACACGCGATTAGAGACCCAGTACTTC.

This clonotype appeared a few times. The chain has TRBV28 and TRBJ1-2; no clear D gene. CDR3 length equals 12 residues. The germline V gene has CDR1 MDHEN and CDR2 SYDVKM. V was pared by 5 bases and J by 7 bases, with 11 bases between. CDR3 nucleotides: TGTGCCAGCAGTCTGTGGGGAGGTGGCTACACCTTC. Translated, it gives CASSLWGGGYTF.

J is TRBJ2-7 and V is TRBV7-2, with 8 bases lining up with TRBD2. The trim removed 5 bases at V and 0 bases at J, leaving 3 bases unmatched. CDR1 is SGHTA and CDR2 is FQGNSA in the germline V gene. The CDR3 is 14 residues long. CDR3 nucleotides: TGTGCCAGCAGCCCCGGGACTAGCTCCTACGAGCAGTACTTC. Residues: CASSPGTSSYEQYF.

This clonotype was counted between two and nine times. The gene calls are TRBV6-6 and TRBJ1-2; 10 bases fit TRBD1. Germline assignment: CDR1 MNHNY and CDR2 SVGAGI (reference sequence). V was pared by 3 bases and J by 4 bases, with 8 bases of the junction left unmatched. The CDR3 has 16 residues. The CDR3 reads CASSYPRDRGGYGYTF. In nucleotides, the CDR3 is TGTGCCAGCAGTTATCCCCGGGACAGGGGTGGCTATGGCTACACCTTC.

This clonotype was seen only a few times. The V gene is TRBV4-3, the J gene TRBJ2-1; D unclear. V lost 0 bases and J lost 9, with 9 bases in between. The V gene's germline CDR1 is LGHNA and CDR2 YSLEER. The CDR3 has 13 amino acids. CDR3 protein: CASSQETTGEQFF. The CDR3 DNA follows: TGCGCCAGCAGCCAAGAGACAACTGGTGAGCAGTTCTTC.

In this sample, this clonotype turned up a few times. The CDR3 reads CATRSGAGGDGELFF. CDR3 in DNA: TGTGCCACCAGGAGCGGGGCAGGGGGCGACGGGGAGCTGTTTTTT. V and J are TRBV24-1 and TRBJ2-2; a weak D match, TRBD1 (8 bases). Trimming took 7 bases from V and 7 from J, leaving 18 bases between them. The CDR3 is made up of 15 amino acids. Germline CDR1 and CDR2: KGHDR and SFDVKD.

The chain employs TRBV7-9 and TRBJ1-4; 9 bases map to TRBD1. From germline, CDR1 is SEHNR and CDR2 FQNEAQ (reference sequence). The ends lost 5 bases at V and 8 bases at J; junction bases unmatched: 12. CDR3 length: 16 amino acids. The CDR3 bases are TGTGCCAGCAGCCAGTGGGACAGGGAGGCGGACGAAAAACTGTTTTTT. This gives the protein CASSQWDREADEKLFF.